This T cell receptor beta chain was sequenced during a study of cytomegalovirus exposure and HLA in healthy donors. Per the germline V gene, CDR1 is SGHDT and CDR2 is YYEEEE. Trimming removed 4 bases from V and 1 base from J, with 11 bases in between. The CDR3 covers 15 residues. The PCR was carried out with 60 Vbeta primers and 13 Jbeta primers. Sequenced by immunoSEQ multiplex PCR; TCRdb stores in-frame clones only, minus some. In the table there are around 54,000 clones, less than 85% of which are singletons. The sequence was collected from a woman aged 18-35 years in good health and CMV-seronegative. Sequencing was performed on PBMCs. The chain carries TRBV5-6 and TRBJ1-4; TRBD1 might be the D (5 bases). Here the CDR3 reads CASSGGGETNEKLFF. In nucleotides, the CDR3 is TGTGCCAGCAGCGGCGGGGGGGAAACTAATGAAAAACTGTTTTTT.